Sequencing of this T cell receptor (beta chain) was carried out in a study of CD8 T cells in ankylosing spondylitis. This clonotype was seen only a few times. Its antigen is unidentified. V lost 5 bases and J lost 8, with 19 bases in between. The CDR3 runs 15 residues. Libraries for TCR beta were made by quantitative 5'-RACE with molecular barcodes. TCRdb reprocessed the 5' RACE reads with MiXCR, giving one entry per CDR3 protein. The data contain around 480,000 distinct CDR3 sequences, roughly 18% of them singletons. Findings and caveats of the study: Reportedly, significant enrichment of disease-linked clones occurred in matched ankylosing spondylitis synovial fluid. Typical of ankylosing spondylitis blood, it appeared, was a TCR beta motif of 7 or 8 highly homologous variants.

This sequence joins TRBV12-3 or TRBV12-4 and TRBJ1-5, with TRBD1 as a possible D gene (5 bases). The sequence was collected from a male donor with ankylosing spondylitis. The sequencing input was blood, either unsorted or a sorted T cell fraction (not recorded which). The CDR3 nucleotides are TGTGCCAGCAGTCCCGGGGGGACGATCGGAGAGCCCCAGCATTTT. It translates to CASSPGGTIGEPQHF.